The rows below give T cell receptor beta chains drawn from one sample of a study of somatic mutations in cytotoxic T cells in rheumatoid arthritis. Using immunoSEQ multiplex PCR, the repertoire was profiled, and TCRdb retains in-frame clones only, with some absent. The table has tens of thousands of clones, about 81% seen once. The specimen sequenced was CD8+ T cells sorted from blood. Receptors originate from an adult with rheumatoid arthritis. Both conserved end residues are part of each CDR3. Fields, in order: clone size, J gene, V gene, D gene, CDR3 protein, CDR3 DNA. A D gene is named only where the DNA matches it firmly. Clone sizes are given selectively: once, few, many, or a class where the clone is expanded.

clone_size: NA; j_call: TRBJ2-1; v_call: TRBV29-1; d_call: TRBD2; cdr3_aa: CSVLGLAGGLGQFF; cdr3_nt: TGCAGCGTTCTGGGCCTAGCGGGGGGCTTGGGGCAGTTCTTC
clone_size: NA; j_call: TRBJ1-3; v_call: TRBV9; d_call: NA; cdr3_aa: CASSAGSGWGNTIYF; cdr3_nt: TGTGCCAGCAGCGCAGGGTCGGGTTGGGGAAACACCATATATTTT
clone_size: NA; j_call: TRBJ2-7; v_call: TRBV7-9; d_call: NA; cdr3_aa: CASSSPGTRYEQYF; cdr3_nt: TGTGCCAGCAGCTCCCCAGGGACCCGGTACGAGCAGTACTTC
clone_size: NA; j_call: TRBJ1-3; v_call: TRBV7-9; d_call: TRBD1; cdr3_aa: CASSSDRGQDTIYF; cdr3_nt: TGTGCCAGCAGCTCAGACAGGGGGCAAGACACCATATATTTT
clone_size: NA; j_call: TRBJ2-7; v_call: TRBV13; d_call: TRBD2; cdr3_aa: CASIPLAGGVRDEQYF; cdr3_nt: TGTGCCAGCATCCCTCTAGCGGGAGGGGTGAGGGACGAGCAGTACTTC
clone_size: once; j_call: TRBJ2-2; v_call: TRBV21-1; d_call: NA; cdr3_aa: CASSKGRKAARWVDTGELFF; cdr3_nt: TGTGCCAGCAGCAAAGGTCGTAAGGCGGCGAGATGGGTGGACACCGGGGAGCTGTTTTTT
clone_size: NA; j_call: TRBJ2-1; v_call: TRBV7-8; d_call: NA; cdr3_aa: CASSPTYEQFF; cdr3_nt: TGTGCCAGCAGCCCCACTTATGAGCAGTTCTTC
clone_size: NA; j_call: TRBJ2-1; v_call: TRBV5-1; d_call: TRBD2; cdr3_aa: CASSPVVAGDNNEQFF; cdr3_nt: TGCGCCAGCAGCCCGGTGGTAGCGGGGGATAACAATGAGCAGTTCTTC
clone_size: few; j_call: TRBJ1-5; v_call: TRBV4-1; d_call: TRBD1; cdr3_aa: CASSTQGQGNQPQHF; cdr3_nt: TGCGCCAGCTCAACACAGGGGCAAGGCAATCAGCCCCAGCATTTT
clone_size: NA; j_call: TRBJ1-2; v_call: TRBV4-3; d_call: NA; cdr3_aa: CASSQRLAANYGYTF; cdr3_nt: TGCGCCAGCAGCCAACGCCTCGCAGCCAACTATGGCTACACCTTC